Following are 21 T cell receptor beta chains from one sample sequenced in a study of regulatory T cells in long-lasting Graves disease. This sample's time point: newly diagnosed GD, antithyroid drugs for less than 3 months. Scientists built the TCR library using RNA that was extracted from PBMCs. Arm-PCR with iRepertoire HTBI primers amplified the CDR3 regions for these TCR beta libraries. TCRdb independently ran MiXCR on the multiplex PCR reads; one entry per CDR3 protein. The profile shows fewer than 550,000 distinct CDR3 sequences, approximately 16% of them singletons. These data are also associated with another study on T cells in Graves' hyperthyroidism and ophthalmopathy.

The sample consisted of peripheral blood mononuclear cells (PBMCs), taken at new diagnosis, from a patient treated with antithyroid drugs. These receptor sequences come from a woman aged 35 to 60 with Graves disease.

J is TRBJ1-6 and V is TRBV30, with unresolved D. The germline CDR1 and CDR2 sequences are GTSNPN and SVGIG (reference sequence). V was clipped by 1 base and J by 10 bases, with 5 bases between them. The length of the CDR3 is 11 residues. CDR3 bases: TGTGCCTGGAGTGCTTTGTCACCCCTCCACTTT. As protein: CAWSALSPLHF.

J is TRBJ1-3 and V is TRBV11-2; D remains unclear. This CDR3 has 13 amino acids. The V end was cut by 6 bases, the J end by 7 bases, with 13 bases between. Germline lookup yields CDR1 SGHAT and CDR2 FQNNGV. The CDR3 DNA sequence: TGTGCCAGCAGACCTATTGGTGGGAACACCATATATTTT. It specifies CASRPIGGNTIYF.

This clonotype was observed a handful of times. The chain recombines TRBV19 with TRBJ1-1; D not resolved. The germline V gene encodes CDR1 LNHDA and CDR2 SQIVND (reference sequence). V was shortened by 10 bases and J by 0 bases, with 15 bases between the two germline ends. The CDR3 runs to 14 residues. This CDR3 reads CATIPRAMNTEAFF. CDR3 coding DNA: TGTGCCACCATCCCGAGGGCCATGAACACTGAAGCTTTCTTT.

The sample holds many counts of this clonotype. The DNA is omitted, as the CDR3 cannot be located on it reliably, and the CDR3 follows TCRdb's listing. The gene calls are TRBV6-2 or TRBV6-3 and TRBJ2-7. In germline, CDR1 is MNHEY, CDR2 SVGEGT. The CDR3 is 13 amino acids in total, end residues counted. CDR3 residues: CASSTSATLEQYF.

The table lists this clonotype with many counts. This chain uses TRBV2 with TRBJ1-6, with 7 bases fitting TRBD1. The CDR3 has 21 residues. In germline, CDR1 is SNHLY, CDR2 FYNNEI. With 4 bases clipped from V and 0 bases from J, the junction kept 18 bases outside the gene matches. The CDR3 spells CASSGLDRDPLRGSYNSPLHF. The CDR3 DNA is TGTGCCAGCAGTGGGCTCGACAGGGACCCCCTGAGGGGCTCCTATAATTCACCCCTCCACTTT.

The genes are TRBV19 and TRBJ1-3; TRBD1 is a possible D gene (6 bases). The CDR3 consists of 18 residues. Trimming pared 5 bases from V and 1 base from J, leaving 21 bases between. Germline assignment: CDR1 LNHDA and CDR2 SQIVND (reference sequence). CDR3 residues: CASSSRGRADYSGNTIYF. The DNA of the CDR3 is TGTGCCAGTAGTTCCAGGGGTAGGGCGGATTATTCTGGAAACACCATATATTTT.

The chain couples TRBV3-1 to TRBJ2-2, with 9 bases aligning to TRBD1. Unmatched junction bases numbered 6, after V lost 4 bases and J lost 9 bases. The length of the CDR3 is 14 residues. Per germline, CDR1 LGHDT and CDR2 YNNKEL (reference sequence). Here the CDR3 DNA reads TGTGCCAGCAGCCCAGGGACAGGGCGGCGGGAGCTGTTTTTT. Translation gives CASSPGTGRRELFF.

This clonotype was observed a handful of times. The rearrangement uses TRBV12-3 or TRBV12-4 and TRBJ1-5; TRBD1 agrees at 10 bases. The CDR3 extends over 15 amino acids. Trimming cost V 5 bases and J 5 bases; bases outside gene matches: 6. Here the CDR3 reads CASSPRDRGYQPQHF. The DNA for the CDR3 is TGTGCCAGCAGTCCCAGGGACAGGGGTTATCAGCCCCAGCATTTT.

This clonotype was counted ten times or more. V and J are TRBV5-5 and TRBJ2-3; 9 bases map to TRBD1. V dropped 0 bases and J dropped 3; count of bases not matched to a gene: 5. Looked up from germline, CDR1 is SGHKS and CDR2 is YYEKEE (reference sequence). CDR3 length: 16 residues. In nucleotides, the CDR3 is TGTGCCAGCAGCTTGGGGGGGACAGGGCGGACAGATACGCAGTATTTT. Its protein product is CASSLGGTGRTDTQYF.

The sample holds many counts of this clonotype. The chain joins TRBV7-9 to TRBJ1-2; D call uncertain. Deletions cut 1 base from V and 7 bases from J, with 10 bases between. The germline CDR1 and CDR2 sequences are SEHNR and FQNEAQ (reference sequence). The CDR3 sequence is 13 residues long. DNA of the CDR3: TGTGCCAGCAGCTTAGAATGGGTTACTGGCTACACCTTC. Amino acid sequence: CASSLEWVTGYTF.

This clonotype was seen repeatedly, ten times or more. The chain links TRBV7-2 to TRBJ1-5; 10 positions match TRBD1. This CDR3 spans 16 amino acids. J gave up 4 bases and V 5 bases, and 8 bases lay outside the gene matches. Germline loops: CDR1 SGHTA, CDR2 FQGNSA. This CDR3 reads CASSLIGTGVNQPQHF. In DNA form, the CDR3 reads TGTGCCAGCAGCCTGATCGGGACAGGGGTTAATCAGCCCCAGCATTTT.

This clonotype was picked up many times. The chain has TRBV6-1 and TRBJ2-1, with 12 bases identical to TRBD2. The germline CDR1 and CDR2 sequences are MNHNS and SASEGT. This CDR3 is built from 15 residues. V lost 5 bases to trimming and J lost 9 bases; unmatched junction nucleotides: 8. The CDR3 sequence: CASSTSSGGAVEQFF. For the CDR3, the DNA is TGTGCCAGCAGTACCTCTAGCGGGGGGGCCGTTGAGCAGTTCTTC.

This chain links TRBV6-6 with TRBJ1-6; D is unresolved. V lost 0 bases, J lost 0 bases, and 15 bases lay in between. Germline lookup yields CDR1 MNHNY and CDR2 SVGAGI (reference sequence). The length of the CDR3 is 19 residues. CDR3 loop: CASSYSIGRMSSYNSPLHF. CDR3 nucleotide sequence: TGTGCCAGCAGTTACTCGATCGGAAGAATGAGCTCCTATAATTCACCCCTCCACTTT.

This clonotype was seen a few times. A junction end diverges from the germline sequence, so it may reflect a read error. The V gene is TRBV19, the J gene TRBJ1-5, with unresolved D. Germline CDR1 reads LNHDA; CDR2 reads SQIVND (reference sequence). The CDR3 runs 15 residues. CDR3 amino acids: CTSSIEELIDQPQHF. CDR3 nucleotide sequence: TGTACCAGTAGTATAGAGGAGTTGATTGATCAGCCCCAGCATTTT.

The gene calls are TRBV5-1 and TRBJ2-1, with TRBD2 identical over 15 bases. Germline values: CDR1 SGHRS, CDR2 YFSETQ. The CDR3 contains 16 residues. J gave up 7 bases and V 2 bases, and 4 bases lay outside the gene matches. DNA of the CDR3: TGCGCCAGCAGCTTCGGGACTAGCGGGGGGCAAAATGAGCAGTTCTTC. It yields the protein CASSFGTSGGQNEQFF.

The DNA for the CDR3 is TGTGCCAGCTCACAAACACGGGGGAGCTCCTATAATTCACCCCTCCACTTT. Its translation is CASSQTRGSSYNSPLHF. V is TRBV18 and J is TRBJ1-6, with D maybe TRBD1 (5 bases). The CDR3 loop spans 17 amino acids. Trimming shortened V by 4 bases and J by 0 bases, and 13 bases separated the two germline ends. Germline V gene lookup returns CDR1 KGHSH and CDR2 LQKENI.

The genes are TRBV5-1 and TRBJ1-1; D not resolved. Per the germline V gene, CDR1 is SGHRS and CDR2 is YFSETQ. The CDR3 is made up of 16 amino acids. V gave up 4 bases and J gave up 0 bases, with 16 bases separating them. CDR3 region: CASSPTGMGMNTEAFF. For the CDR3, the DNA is TGCGCCAGCAGCCCCACGGGGATGGGGATGAACACTGAAGCTTTCTTT. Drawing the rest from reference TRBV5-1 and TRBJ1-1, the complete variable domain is KAGVTQTPRYLIKTRGQQVTLSCSPISGHRSVSWYQQTPGQGLQFLFEYFSETQRNKGNFPGRFSGRQFSNSRSEMNVSTLELGDSALYLCASSPTGMGMNTEAFFGQGTRLTVV.

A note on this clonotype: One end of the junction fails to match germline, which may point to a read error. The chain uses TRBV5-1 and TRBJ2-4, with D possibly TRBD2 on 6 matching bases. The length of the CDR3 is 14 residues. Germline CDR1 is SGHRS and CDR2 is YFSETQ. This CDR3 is CASRGGSDYNEQLF. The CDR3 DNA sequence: TGCGCCAGCAGGGGAGGAAGCGACTACAATGAGCAGCTCTTC.

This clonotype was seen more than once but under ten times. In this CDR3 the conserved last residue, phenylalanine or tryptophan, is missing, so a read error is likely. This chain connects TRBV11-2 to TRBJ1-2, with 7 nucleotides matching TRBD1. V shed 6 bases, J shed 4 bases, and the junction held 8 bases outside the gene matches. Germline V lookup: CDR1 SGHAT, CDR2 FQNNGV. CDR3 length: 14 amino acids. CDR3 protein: CASRQTGFGYGYTV. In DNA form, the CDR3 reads TGTGCCAGCAGACAGACAGGGTTCGGCTATGGCTACACCGTC.

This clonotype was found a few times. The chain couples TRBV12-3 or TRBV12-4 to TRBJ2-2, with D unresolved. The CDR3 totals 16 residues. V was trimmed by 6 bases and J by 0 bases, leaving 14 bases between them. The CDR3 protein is CASRQLGYSNTGELFF. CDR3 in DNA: TGTGCCAGCAGGCAACTGGGGTATTCGAACACCGGGGAGCTGTTTTTT.

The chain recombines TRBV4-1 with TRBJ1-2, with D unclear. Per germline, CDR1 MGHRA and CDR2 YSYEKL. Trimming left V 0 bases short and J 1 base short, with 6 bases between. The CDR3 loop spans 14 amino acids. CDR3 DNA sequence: TGCGCCAGCAGCCAAGATACCCTTAACTATGGCTACACCTTC. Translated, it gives CASSQDTLNYGYTF.